These 5 T cell receptor beta chains share one sample of origin, sequenced in a study of T cells in Graves' hyperthyroidism and ophthalmopathy. The CDR3 regions of TCR beta were amplified from RNA transcripts. The TCR CDR3 was amplified in a first-round RT-PCR using the HTBI primer set. TCRdb re-analysed the multiplex PCR reads in MiXCR, keeping a single row per CDR3 protein. The data show hundreds of thousands of distinct CDR3 sequences, around 39% seen once. Input material: blood. Source of these receptors: a man aged 18 to 30 with Graves' hyperthyroidism.

This clonotype was counted at least ten times. The chain joins TRBV15 to TRBJ1-5, with TRBD1 identical over 7 bases. Per germline, CDR1 LNHNV and CDR2 YYDKDF (reference sequence). The junction had 9 bases not matched to a gene; V was cut back by 5 bases and J by 2 bases. The CDR3 spans 16 residues. The CDR3 sequence: CATSGLGQARNQPQHF. CDR3 in DNA: TGTGCCACCAGCGGACTCGGACAGGCACGCAATCAGCCCCAGCATTTT.

The chain has TRBV20-1 and TRBJ1-3; the D is unclear. The V gene lost 3 bases and the J gene lost 7 bases, with 19 bases spanning the gap. Germline V gene sequence: CDR1 DFQATT, CDR2 SNEGSKA (reference sequence). CDR3 length equals 15 residues. The CDR3 DNA sequence: TGCAGTGCTAGCCCCTTGGGAGAGGGCGGGAACACCATATATTTT. Translating it yields CSASPLGEGGNTIYF.

This clonotype has at least ten counts. The chain recombines TRBV7-2 with TRBJ1-1; D gene uncertain. This CDR3 has 14 residues. Germline V CDR1 and CDR2: SGHTA, FQGNSA. Trimming shortened V by 6 bases and J by 1 base, and 12 bases separated the two germline ends. The CDR3 sequence: CASSPWTQNTEAFF. DNA for the CDR3: TGTGCCAGCAGTCCTTGGACCCAGAACACTGAAGCTTTCTTT.

This clonotype has a count of ten or more. V and J are TRBV25-1 and TRBJ1-5, with D hard to call. Looked up from germline, CDR1 is MGHDK and CDR2 is SYGVNS. V dropped 6 bases and J dropped 5 bases, with 11 bases sitting between them. CDR3 length: 13 amino acids. Here the CDR3 DNA reads TGTGCCAGCAGGGGAGGTAGGGATCAGCCCCAGCATTTT. Translated, it gives CASRGGRDQPQHF.

This clonotype was seen many times. The rearrangement uses TRBV4-2 and TRBJ1-1; TRBD1 matches 7 bases. The CDR3 totals 13 residues. Germline V gene data show CDR1 as LGHNA and CDR2 as YNFKEQ. V lost 8 bases and J lost 7; bases outside the gene matches: 10. CDR3 bases: TGTGCCAGCGGAACGAGGGGGCCGGGTGAAGCTTTCTTT. This gives the protein CASGTRGPGEAFF.